The clone carrying this TCR beta chain was seen a single time. The entry originates in a study of T cell changes during pregnancy in multiple sclerosis. Data came from immunoSEQ multiplex PCR; TCRdb stores just in-frame clones and leaves some out. The data hold around 25,000 clones, with approximately 86% observed a single time. The sequences come from CD8+ T cells from peripheral blood mononuclear cells, collected in the first trimester of pregnancy. The sequence came from a female donor in good health, enrolled as a control in a pregnancy study.

The DNA for the CDR3 is TGTGCCAGCAGTTTCGCGACAGGGGAAACAGTGGGCTACTCCTACGAGCAGTACTTC. This sequence encodes CASSFATGETVGYSYEQYF. The chain joins TRBV28 to TRBJ2-7; 8 bases match TRBD1. The junction had 16 bases not matched to a gene; V was cut back by 3 bases and J by 0 bases. This CDR3 spans 19 amino acids. Germline-derived CDR1 and CDR2 are MDHEN and SYDVKM.